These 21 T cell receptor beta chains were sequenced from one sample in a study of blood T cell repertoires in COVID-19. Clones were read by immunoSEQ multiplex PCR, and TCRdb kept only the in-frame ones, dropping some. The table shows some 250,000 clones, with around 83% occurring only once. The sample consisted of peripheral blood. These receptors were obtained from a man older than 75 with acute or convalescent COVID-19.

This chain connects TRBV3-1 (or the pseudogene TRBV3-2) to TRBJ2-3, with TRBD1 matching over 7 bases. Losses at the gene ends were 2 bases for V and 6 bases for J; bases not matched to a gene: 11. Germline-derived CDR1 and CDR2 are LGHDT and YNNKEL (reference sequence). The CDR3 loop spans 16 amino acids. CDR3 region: CASSQRGGELSDTQYF. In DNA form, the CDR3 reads TGTGCCAGCAGCCAAAGAGGGGGCGAGCTGTCGGATACGCAGTATTTT.

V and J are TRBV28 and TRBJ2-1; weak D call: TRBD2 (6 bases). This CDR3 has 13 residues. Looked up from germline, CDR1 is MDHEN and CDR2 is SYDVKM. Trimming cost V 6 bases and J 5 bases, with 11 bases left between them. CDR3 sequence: CASRSDYNNEQFF. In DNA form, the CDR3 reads TGTGCCAGCAGATCGGACTATAACAATGAGCAGTTCTTC.

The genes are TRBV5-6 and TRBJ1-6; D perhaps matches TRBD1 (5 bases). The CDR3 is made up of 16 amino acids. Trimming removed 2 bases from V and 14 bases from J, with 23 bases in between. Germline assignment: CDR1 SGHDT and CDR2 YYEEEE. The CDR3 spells CASSFRAPSRATALHF. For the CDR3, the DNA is TGTGCCAGCAGCTTTCGTGCCCCCTCCCGGGCGACAGCCCTCCACTTT.

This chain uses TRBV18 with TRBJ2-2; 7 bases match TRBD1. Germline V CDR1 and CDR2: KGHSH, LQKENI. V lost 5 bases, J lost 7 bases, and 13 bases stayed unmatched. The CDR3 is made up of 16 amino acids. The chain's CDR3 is CASSDGTVSSVGELFF. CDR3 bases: TGTGCCAGCTCAGACGGGACAGTTTCTTCGGTCGGGGAGCTGTTTTTT.

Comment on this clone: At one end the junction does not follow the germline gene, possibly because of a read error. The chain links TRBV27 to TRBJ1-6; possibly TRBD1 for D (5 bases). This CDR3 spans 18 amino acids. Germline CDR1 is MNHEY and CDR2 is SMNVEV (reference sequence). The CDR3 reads CASSLGQGARSYNSPLYF. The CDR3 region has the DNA TGTGCCAGCAGTTTAGGACAAGGGGCGCGCTCCTATAATTCACCCCTCTACTTT.

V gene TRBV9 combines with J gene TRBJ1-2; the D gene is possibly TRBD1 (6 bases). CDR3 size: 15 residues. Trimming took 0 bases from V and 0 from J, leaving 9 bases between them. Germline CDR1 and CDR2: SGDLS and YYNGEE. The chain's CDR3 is CASSVGDTANYGYTF. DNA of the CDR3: TGTGCCAGCAGCGTAGGGGACACCGCTAACTATGGCTACACCTTC.

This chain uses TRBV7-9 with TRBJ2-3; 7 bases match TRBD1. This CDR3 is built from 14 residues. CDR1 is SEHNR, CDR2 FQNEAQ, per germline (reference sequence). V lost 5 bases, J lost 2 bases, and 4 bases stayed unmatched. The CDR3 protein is CASSRDSFTDTQYF. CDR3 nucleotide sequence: TGTGCCAGCAGCCGGGACAGCTTCACAGATACGCAGTATTTT.

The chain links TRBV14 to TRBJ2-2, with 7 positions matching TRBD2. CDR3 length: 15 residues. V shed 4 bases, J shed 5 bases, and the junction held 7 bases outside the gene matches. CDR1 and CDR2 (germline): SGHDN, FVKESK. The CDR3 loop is CASSRSGLGTGELFF. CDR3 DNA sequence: TGTGCCAGCAGCCGATCCGGACTAGGGACCGGGGAGCTGTTTTTT.

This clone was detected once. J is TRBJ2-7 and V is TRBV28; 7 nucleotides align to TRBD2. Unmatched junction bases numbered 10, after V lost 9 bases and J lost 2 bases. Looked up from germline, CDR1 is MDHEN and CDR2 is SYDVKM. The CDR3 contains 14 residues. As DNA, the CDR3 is TGTGCCAGTCTCCCCGCGGGGGTCCCCTACGAGCAGTACTTC. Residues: CASLPAGVPYEQYF.

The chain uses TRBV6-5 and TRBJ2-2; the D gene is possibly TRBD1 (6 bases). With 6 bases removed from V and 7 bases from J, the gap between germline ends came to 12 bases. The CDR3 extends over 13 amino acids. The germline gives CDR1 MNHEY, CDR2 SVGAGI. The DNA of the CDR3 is TGTGCCAGCAGAAAACAGGGAGTCGGGGAGCTGTTTTTT. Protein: CASRKQGVGELFF.

CDR3 in amino acids: CASSPASGQYNSPLHF. The CDR3 nucleotides read TGCGCCAGCAGCCCGGCATCGGGACAGTATAATTCACCCCTCCACTTT. The rearrangement joins TRBV5-1 to TRBJ1-6, with TRBD1 identical over 7 bases. V gave up 4 bases and J gave up 4 bases; unmatched junction bases: 8. Germline values: CDR1 SGHRS, CDR2 YFSETQ. This CDR3 region has 16 residues.

DNA of the CDR3: TGTGCCAGCAGCGCGTCGTCTAGCCCCCTGGGGACCGGGGAGCTGTTTTTT. Translation: CASSASSSPLGTGELFF. The chain is built from TRBV7-2 and TRBJ2-2; the D gene is possibly TRBD2 (5 bases). With 5 bases removed from V and 5 bases from J, the gap between germline ends came to 21 bases. Germline values: CDR1 SGHTA, CDR2 FQGNSA. There are 17 residues in the CDR3.

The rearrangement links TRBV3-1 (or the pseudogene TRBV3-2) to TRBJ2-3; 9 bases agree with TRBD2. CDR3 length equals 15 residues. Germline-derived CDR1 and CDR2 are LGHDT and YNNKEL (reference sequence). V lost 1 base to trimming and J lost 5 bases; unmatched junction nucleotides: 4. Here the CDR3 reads CASSQVLAGLDTQYF. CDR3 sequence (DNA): TGTGCCAGCAGCCAAGTCCTAGCGGGGTTAGATACGCAGTATTTT.

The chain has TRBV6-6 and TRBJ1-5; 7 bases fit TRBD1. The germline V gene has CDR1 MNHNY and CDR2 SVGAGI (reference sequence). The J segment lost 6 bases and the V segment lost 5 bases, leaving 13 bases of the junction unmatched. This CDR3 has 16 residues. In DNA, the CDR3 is TGTGCCAGCAGTATAGAACAGGGGAACAGCGGTCAGCCCCAGCATTTT. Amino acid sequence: CASSIEQGNSGQPQHF.

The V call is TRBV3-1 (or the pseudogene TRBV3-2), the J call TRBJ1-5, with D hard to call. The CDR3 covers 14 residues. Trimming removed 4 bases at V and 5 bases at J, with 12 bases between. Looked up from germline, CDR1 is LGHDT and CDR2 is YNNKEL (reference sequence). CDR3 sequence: CASSPRSRDQPQHF. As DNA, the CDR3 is TGTGCCAGCAGCCCGCGGTCCCGCGATCAGCCCCAGCATTTT.

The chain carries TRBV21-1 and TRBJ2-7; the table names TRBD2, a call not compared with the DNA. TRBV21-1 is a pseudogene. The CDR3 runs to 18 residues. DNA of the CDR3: TGTGCCAGCAGCAAGGAATTGGATGGTGACTGTCGGACCTACGAGCAGTACTTC. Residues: CASSKELDGDCRTYEQYF.

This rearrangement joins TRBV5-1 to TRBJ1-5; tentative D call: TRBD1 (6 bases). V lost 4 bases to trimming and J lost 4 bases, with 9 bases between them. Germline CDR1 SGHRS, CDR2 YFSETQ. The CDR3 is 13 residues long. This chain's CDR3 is CASSPGQNQPQHF. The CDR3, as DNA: TGCGCCAGCAGCCCGGGACAAAATCAGCCCCAGCATTTT.

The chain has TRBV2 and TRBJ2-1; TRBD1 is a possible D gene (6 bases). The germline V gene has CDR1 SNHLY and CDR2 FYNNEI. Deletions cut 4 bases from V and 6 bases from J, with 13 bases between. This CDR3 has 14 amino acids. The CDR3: CASSVSVRGNEQFF. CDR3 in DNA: TGTGCCAGCAGTGTTTCGGTCAGGGGCAATGAGCAGTTCTTC.

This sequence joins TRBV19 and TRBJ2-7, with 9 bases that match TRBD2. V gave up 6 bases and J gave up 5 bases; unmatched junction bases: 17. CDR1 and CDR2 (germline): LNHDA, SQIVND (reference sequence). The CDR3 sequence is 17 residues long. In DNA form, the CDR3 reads TGTGCCAGTAGCCCCCGGGGTAGCGGGAGACTAGACCACGAGCAGTACTTC. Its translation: CASSPRGSGRLDHEQYF. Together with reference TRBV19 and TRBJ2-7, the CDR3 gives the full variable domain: DGGITQSPKYLFRKEGQNVTLSCEQNLNHDAMYWYRQDPGQGLRLIYYSQIVNDFQKGDIAEGYSVSREKKESFPLTVTSAQKNPTAFYLCASSPRGSGRLDHEQYFGPGTRLTVT.

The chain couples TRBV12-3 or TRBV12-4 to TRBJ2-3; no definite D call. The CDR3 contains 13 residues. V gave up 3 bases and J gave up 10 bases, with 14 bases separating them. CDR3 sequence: CASSFPPKSSQYF. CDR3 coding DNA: TGTGCCAGCAGTTTCCCCCCGAAGAGTTCGCAGTATTTT.

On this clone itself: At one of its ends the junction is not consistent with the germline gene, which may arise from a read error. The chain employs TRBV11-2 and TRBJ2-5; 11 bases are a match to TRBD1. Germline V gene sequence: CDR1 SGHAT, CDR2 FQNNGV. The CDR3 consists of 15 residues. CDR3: CASSTDTRTGGKRDF. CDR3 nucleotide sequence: TGTGCCAGCAGTACAGACACTAGGACAGGGGGCAAAAGGGACTTC.